The clone carrying this T cell receptor beta chain showed up just a few times. The sample is drawn from a study of CD8+ T cells in alopecia areata. Germline CDR1 is LNHDA and CDR2 is SQIVND (reference sequence). This CDR3 has 14 amino acids. Trimming shortened V by 4 bases and J by 0 bases, and 7 bases separated the two germline ends. Treatment: oral pan-JAK inhibitor, 5-10 mg twice daily. RNA was extracted and reverse transcribed into cDNA as the sequencing template. This table comes from immunoSEQ multiplex PCR, and its TCRdb copy is limited to in-frame clones, with some not included. This table has 150,000 to 200,000 clones, roughly 65% appearing once.

The chain carries TRBV19 and TRBJ2-1; D remains ambiguous. The source of this sequence is a human donor with alopecia areata. Sequencing was performed on CD4+ T cells sorted from blood, taken at week 4, from a patient treated with tofacitinib. CDR3: CASSSESSYNEQFF. The CDR3 DNA follows: TGTGCCAGTAGTAGCGAGAGCTCCTACAATGAGCAGTTCTTC.